This T cell receptor beta chain derives from a study of blood T cell repertoires in COVID-19. The wider study: Specimens from acute and convalescent COVID-19 originated in the United States, Italy and Spain. The analysed material was cDNA or gDNA that came from T cells, B-cell-depleted T cells, or PBMCs.

Profiling relied on immunoSEQ multiplex PCR, and the TCRdb table lists in-frame clones only, not all of them. The table includes approximately 300,000 clones, approximately 85% detected once. J lost 5 bases, V lost 0 bases, and 12 bases had no gene match. Germline CDR1 and CDR2: PRHDT and FYEKMQ (reference sequence). This CDR3 is built from 17 residues. All enrollees were roughly 18 to 100 years old and from about 25 US areas. Clinical history as reported by participants underpinned cohort assignment. The specimen sequenced was PBMCs or T cells enriched from blood (not recorded which). This chain connects TRBV13 to TRBJ2-5; TRBD2 aligns across 7 bases. This clonotype originated in a woman aged 25 to 39 who had recovered from COVID-19. The CDR3 region is CASSLGHAPAGGETQYF. In DNA form, the CDR3 reads TGTGCCAGCAGCTTAGGCCACGCACCGGCCGGGGGGGAGACCCAGTACTTC.